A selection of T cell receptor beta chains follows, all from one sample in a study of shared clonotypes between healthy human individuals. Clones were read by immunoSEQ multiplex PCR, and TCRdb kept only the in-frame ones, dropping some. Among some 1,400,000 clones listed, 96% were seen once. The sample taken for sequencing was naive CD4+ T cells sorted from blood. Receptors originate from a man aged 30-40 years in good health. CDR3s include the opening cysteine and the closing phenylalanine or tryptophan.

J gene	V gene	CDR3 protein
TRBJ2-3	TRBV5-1	CASSAGVAGDTQYF
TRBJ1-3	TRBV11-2	CASSLIMAGNTIYF
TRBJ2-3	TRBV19	CASIGLGSGTDTQYF
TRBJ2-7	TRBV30	CAWSATYEQYF
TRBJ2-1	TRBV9	CASSVAVRETASSYNEQFF
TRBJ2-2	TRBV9	CASSVAAGATGELFF
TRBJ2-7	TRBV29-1	CSAARDRINEQYF
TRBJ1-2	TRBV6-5	CASKNPQNLRGYTF
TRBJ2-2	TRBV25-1	CASTLGTVNTGELFF
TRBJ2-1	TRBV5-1	CASSTGTTGTYNEQFF
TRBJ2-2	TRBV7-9	CASSFVLAGGEELFF
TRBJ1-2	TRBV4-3	CASSQDLQTGGYGYTF
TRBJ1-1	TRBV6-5	CASSTQDTEAFF
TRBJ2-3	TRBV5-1	CASSLQSPVGLTDTQYF
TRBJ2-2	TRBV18	CASSPRDVGLGELFF
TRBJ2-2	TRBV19	CASSIMPNTGELFF
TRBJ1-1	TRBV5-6	CASSLGSAGGLNTEAFF
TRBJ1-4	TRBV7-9	CASSMGQRSNEKLFF
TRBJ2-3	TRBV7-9	CASSRAVADTQYF
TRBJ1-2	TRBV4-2	CASSPVEGQGAYGYTF
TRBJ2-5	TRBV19	CASSTGETQYF
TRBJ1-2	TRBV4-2	CASSLSSGGDYGYTF
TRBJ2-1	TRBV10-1	CASSKRLAGGRAAYNEQFF
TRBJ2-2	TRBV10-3	CAIRATGELFF
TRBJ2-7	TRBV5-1	CASRAAYEQYF
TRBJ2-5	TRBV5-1	CASSLEGETQYF
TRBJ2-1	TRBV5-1	CASSLGETSYNEQFF
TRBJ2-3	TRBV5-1	CASSLLGFTDTQYF
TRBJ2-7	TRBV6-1	CASSRDRVSYEQYF
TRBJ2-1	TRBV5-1	CASSLDAAGAGAGGHEQFF
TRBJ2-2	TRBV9	CASSVSGLTGELFF
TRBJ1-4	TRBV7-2	CASSTSLATNEKLFF
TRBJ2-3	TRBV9	CASSALSGRVVNTQYF
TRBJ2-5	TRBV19	CASSTGLAGGETQYF
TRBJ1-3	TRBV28	CASSLGGRLRAGNTIYF
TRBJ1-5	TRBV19	CASSIGQGGNQPQHF
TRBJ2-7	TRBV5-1	CASSLGRVGGSYEQYF
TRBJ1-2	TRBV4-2	CASSPPGRSYGYTF
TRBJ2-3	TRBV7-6	CASSPAGSTDTQYF
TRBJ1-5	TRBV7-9	CASSLSPTGIGLTQPQHF